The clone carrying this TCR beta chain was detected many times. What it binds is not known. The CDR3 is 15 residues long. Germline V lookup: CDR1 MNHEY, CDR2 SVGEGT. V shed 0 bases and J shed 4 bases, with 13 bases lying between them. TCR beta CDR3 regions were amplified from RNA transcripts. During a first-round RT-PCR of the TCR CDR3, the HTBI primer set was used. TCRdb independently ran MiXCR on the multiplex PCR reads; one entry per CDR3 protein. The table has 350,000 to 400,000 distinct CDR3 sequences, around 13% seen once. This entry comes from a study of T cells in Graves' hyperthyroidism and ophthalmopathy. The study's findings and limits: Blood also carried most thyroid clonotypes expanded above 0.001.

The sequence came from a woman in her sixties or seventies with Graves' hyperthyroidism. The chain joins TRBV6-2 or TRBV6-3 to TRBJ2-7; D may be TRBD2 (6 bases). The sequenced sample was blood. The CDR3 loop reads CASSYSSGFPYEQYF. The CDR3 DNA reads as TGTGCCAGCAGTTACTCCAGCGGGTTTCCGTACGAGCAGTACTTC.